This paragraph covers one T cell receptor beta chain sequence. Antigen specificity is unknown. This sample was taken from a study of OX40 agonist ivuxolimab in advanced cancers. Study-wide findings and caveats: Antigens targeted by the expanded peripheral T cells were not determined. Partial responders treated at 0.1-3.0 mg/kg exhibited clonal expansion among the lowest measured. There was clonal expansion of CD4+ and CD8+ blood T cells by week 6 at 0.1 to 3.0 mg/kg. Fewer expanded clones were found on average in CD4+ than in CD8+ T cells.

Germline CDR1 reads MNHNS; CDR2 reads SASEGT. Trimming pared 0 bases from V and 1 base from J, leaving 10 bases between. The CDR3 has 16 residues. Assay: immunoSEQ multiplex PCR; the TCRdb copy retains only in-frame clones and omits some. The table includes about 68,000 clones, around 83% detected once. The chain links TRBV6-1 to TRBJ1-5; no clear D gene. The sequence derives from an adult with an advanced solid tumor such as melanoma, head and neck, liver or kidney cancer. The specimen comprised CD4+ or CD8+ T cells sorted from blood, sampled in a trial of the OX40 agonist ivuxolimab. As DNA, the CDR3 is TGTGCCAGCAGTGAAGCGCTACAAAGGAGCAATCAGCCCCAGCATTTT. Its protein product is CASSEALQRSNQPQHF.